This T cell receptor (beta chain) was identified in a study of molecular identifiers for immune sequencing clone quantification (dated by TCRdb to the late 2010s). With respect to the entire study: In a replicate experiment, RNA from around 20,000 or 100,000 naive CD8 T cells was split into five aliquots, four of which were sequenced. The study was a methods study using CD8 T cells to benchmark molecular-identifier clustering-based TCR repertoire sequencing (MIDCIRS) and TCR RNA copy counting. On the study overall, not on this receptor specifically: The sizes of highly expanded clones could end up underestimated when identical TCR molecules share a barcode. Naive libraries contained spiked-in Jurkat TCR RNA (roughly ten copies' worth), which is not part of the donor repertoire. In CMV-specific effector cells, over 99% of molecules were held by clones above 20 RNA copies, whereas under 1% of molecules were held by such clones in naive cells. When barcode sub-clustering was omitted, TCR diversity was inflated by chimeric consensus sequences, with chimeras reaching as high as 47%. Spiked-in Jurkat TCR RNA equal to a single cell's worth was reported to be detectable even within 1,200,000 naive CD8 T cells. Modeling gave roughly 2.9 recovered TCR RNA copies per cell versus 9.5 to 10 by digital PCR, implying about 30% capture efficiency.

On this clonotype: Its antigen is not yet known. The input lacks base qualities; no much larger clone sits a single base away.

The library was obtained by PCR. The instrument was an Illumina HiSeq 4000. Bulk TCR libraries were generated as previously described, with the TCR primers listed in Table S5 used. Purification of total RNA was performed with the Qiagen AllPrep DNA/RNA kit. Before analysis, reads from multiple sequencing runs of the same library were pooled. The study's own analysis went as follows. Reads were retained only if the reads had an exact TCR constant sequence, and the retained reads were trimmed to 150 nt and grouped according to their 12-nt molecular barcodes. Reads inside each barcode group were sub-clustered using a 15% Levenshtein threshold, and a quality-weighted consensus sequence was constructed for each RNA molecule. Non-functional sequences were excluded, and lower-count sequences lying one edit away from another sequence were also excluded. Barcode sub-clusters with fewer than 20% of the maximum read count were removed, based on fitting two negative binomial distributions. TCRdb's own reprocessing of the public reads used fastp at Q25 and MiXCR and kept productive beta chains. Rows merge per CDR3 protein into single entries with the most common DNA and genes. TCRdb's processing, not the authors' own work, is the source of the V and J calls. The sample includes about 300,000 distinct CDR3 sequences, with around a fifth observed a single time. Roughly 0.86% of the sample comes from the top ten.

Germline trimming amounts to 4 bases on V and 8 bases on J, with 10 as the count of junction bases outside the gene matches. From the cysteine up to the phenylalanine, the CDR3 has a length of 14 residues. The CDR3 DNA has 42 bases and is translated from base 1. CDR1 and CDR2 (LGHNA, YSLEER) derive from the germline V gene. Libraries of naive CD8 T cells were generated from about 20,000 to 1,000,000 sorted cells, with 10%, 30% or 50% of the purified RNA used. On a BD FACSAria II, naive CD8 T cells were FACS-sorted as CD8+CD4-CCR7+CD45RA+ and collected into RLT Plus buffer. Roughly ten TCR copies' worth of Jurkat RNA were spiked into roughly 20,000-1,000,000 naive CD8 T cell samples to test detection sensitivity. CD8 T cells were enriched with RosetteSep CD8+ T Cell Enrichment Cocktail and Ficoll-Paque, followed by ACK red cell lysis.

The receptor comes from a human donor in good health. Some libraries in this study had Jurkat cell RNA spiked in. This receptor chain uses TRBV4-3 and TRBJ1-2, with 7 middle bases fitting TRBD1. The sequenced sample was naive CD8+ T cells from blood, with Jurkat cell RNA spiked in. According to the study, the label for this sample's cell subset or site signals: FACS-sorted CD8+CD4-CCR7+CD45RA+ naive T cells. The DNA sequence is TGCGCCAGCAGCCGAATGACAGGGTACGACGGCTACACCTTC. Its coded protein is CASSRMTGYDGYTF.